A selection of T cell receptor beta chains follows, all from one sample in a study of blood T cell repertoires in COVID-19. TCRdb's copy holds only in-frame clones and misses some; the assay was immunoSEQ multiplex PCR. The data hold about 380,000 clones, with around 89% observed a single time. Sequencing was performed on PBMCs or T cells enriched from blood (not recorded which). The receptors were sampled from a woman aged 18-29 years who had recovered from COVID-19. Both conserved end residues are part of each CDR3. The D gene is left open where the match is weak. The size of a clone is reported for some rows only, either as once, few or many, or as a class for expanded clones.

TRBJ2-1 TRBV3-1/TRBV3-2 . . CASSHGLVRPHEQFF TGTGCCAGCAGCCACGGGTTGGTTCGCCCCCATGAGCAGTTCTTC
TRBJ2-7 TRBV4-2 . . CASSQEWATAGSYEQYF TGTGCCAGCAGCCAAGAGTGGGCAACGGCGGGATCCTACGAGCAGTACTTC
TRBJ1-6 TRBV5-1 TRBD1 few CASSPGTGGNSPLHF TGCGCCAGCAGCCCCGGTACAGGGGGTAATTCACCCCTCCACTTT
TRBJ2-5 TRBV19 TRBD1 . CASSKRTGVQETQYF TGTGCCAGTAGTAAACGGACAGGGGTACAAGAGACCCAGTACTTC
TRBJ1-5 TRBV5-1 . . CASARYSNQPQHF TGCGCCTCCGCGAGGTATAGCAATCAGCCCCAGCATTTT
TRBJ2-7 TRBV5-4 . . CASSLEGGPYEQYF TGTGCCAGCAGCCTGGAGGGGGGGCCTTACGAGCAGTACTTC
TRBJ1-2 TRBV1 . . CTSSHQRPSGYGYTF TGCACCAGCAGTCACCAACGTCCCTCGGGCTATGGCTACACCTTC
TRBJ1-4 TRBV30 . few CAWSVKGVEKLFF TGTGCCTGGAGTGTAAAGGGGGTCGAAAAACTGTTTTTT
TRBJ2-7 TRBV12-3/TRBV12-4 . . CASRGSEQYF TGTGCCAGCAGGGGCAGCGAGCAGTACTTC
TRBJ1-2 TRBV5-1 . . CASSLGGGEYYGYTF TGCGCCAGCAGCTTGGGCGGGGGAGAATACTATGGCTACACCTTC